This paragraph covers one T cell receptor (beta chain) sequence. Its antigen is currently not known. Base qualities are not at hand, and no much larger clone is one base apart. Participants in the prospective study were aged roughly 18 to 100 years, lived in 20 to 30 United States geographic areas, and enrolled through a virtual design. In the prospective study, participants were assigned to cohorts based on the clinical history participants reported in a screening survey and a study questionnaire. In the prospective study, mobile phlebotomists collected whole blood, serum and a nasopharyngeal or oropharyngeal swab from each participant. Prospective study participants could optionally give additional blood draws and questionnaires over an approximately 2-month period. Before DNA extraction, prospective study blood samples were shipped either frozen or at room temperature. These data originate in a study of blood T cell repertoires in COVID-19 (TCRdb year 2020). Concerning the study at large: The collaborator samples originated in the United States, Italy and Spain and spanned the acute and convalescent phases of COVID-19. The material from the prospective study consisted of cDNA or gDNA derived from T cells, B-cell-depleted T cells, or PBMCs. The dataset comprised deeply sampled blood TCRbeta repertoires from subjects exposed to, actively infected with, or recovered from COVID-19. A freely available public database, intended as a resource for researchers studying the immune response to SARS-CoV-2, is where the repertoires were released. The samples were drawn from the first 160 participants of the ongoing ImmuneRACE study and from roughly 1,300 subjects provided by 6 global collaborators. The sample metadata nearly always contained a de-identified subject ID, COVID-19 status, age in years and sex. Where HLA class I and class II types were available, the types were taken from metadata supplied by the sample provider, not from assay-based typing.

The germline V gene (reference sequence) gives CDR1 as GTSNPN and CDR2 as SVGIG. Inclusive of the bounding cysteine and phenylalanine, the CDR3 is 13 residues long. Kept here is only the CDR3 DNA, which spans 39 bases and is read in frame from base 1. V and J are truncated by 3 bases and 4 bases respectively, leaving an intervening sequence of 12 bases. The immunoSEQ Assay, a bias-controlled multiplex PCR, was used to amplify TCRbeta CDR3 regions from genomic DNA. The study's own analysis went as follows. Nucleated cell counts per sample were estimated from amplification of reference gene primers within the assay. To quantify the absolute abundance of each unique TCRbeta CDR3 rearrangement, sequence reads were collapsed and filtered. Productive Simpson clonality was computed per sample as the square root of Simpson's diversity index over productive rearrangements. TCRdb provides this immuneACCESS table in a form limited to in-frame rearrangements. Some clones are lacking; in checked studies, under half of them reflect an unresolved V gene, and why the rest are absent is not known. V, J and clone size are those of that table, while D and trimming were read from the DNA. This sample lists hundreds of thousands of clones; 80% were detected once. About 4.3% of the sample goes to the ten largest clones.

What the authors observed across the whole study: Clinical and demographic metadata were provided uncurated, with the amount varying by source and participant.

The sequenced sample consisted of PBMCs or T cells enriched from blood (not recorded which). This clonotype was obtained from a man aged 25-45 years with acute COVID-19. The chain was built from TRBV30 and TRBJ1-2; the best D guess is TRBD1, with 6 bases matching. The CDR3 has the sequence CAWSPGQSYGYTF. The sequence in DNA is TGTGCCTGGAGCCCCGGACAGAGCTATGGCTACACCTTC.